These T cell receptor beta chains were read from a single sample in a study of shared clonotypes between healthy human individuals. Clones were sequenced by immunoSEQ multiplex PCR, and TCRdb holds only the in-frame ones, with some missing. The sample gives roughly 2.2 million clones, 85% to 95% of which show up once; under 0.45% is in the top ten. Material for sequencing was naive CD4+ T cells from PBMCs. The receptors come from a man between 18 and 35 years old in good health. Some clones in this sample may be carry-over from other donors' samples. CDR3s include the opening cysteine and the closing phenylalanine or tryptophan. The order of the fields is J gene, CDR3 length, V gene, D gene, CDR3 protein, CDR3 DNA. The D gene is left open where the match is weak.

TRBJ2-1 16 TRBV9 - CASSNGWGSSYNEQFF TGTGCCAGCAGCAACGGCTGGGGGAGCTCCTACAATGAGCAGTTCTTC
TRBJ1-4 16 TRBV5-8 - CASSPANRVVGEKLFF TGTGCCAGCAGCCCCGCTAACAGGGTGGTTGGTGAAAAACTGTTTTTT
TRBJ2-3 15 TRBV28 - CASSFTPFSTDTQYF TGTGCCAGCAGTTTCACGCCCTTCTCCACAGATACGCAGTATTTT
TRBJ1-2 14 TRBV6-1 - CASSEGWQLYGYTF TGTGCCAGCAGTGAAGGTTGGCAGCTCTATGGCTACACCTTC
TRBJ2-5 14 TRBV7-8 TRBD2 CASSLRLAAQTQYF TGTGCCAGCAGCTTAAGACTAGCCGCGCAGACCCAGTACTTC
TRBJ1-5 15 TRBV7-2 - CASSLGWSGSQPQHF TGTGCCAGCAGCTTAGGGTGGTCAGGGAGTCAGCCCCAGCATTTT
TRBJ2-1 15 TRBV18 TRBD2 CASSAAGYSYNEQFF TGTGCCAGCTCAGCAGCGGGGTACTCCTACAATGAGCAGTTCTTC
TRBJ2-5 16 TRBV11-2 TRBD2 CASSLDGGGRQETQYF TGTGCCAGCAGCTTAGATGGGGGGGGTCGCCAAGAGACCCAGTACTTC
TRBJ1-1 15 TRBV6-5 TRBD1 CASSYWTGGNTEAFF TGTGCCAGCAGTTACTGGACAGGGGGCAACACTGAAGCTTTCTTT
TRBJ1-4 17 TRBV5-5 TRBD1 CASSTGPGQGANEKLFF TGTGCCAGCAGCACCGGCCCAGGGCAGGGGGCTAATGAAAAACTGTTTTTT
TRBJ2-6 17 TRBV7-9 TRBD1 CASSPGQGAAGANVLTF TGTGCCAGCAGCCCCGGACAGGGGGCAGCTGGGGCCAACGTCCTGACTTTC
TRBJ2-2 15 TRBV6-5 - CASSYSFPNTGELFF TGTGCCAGCAGTTACTCGTTTCCGAACACCGGGGAGCTGTTTTTT